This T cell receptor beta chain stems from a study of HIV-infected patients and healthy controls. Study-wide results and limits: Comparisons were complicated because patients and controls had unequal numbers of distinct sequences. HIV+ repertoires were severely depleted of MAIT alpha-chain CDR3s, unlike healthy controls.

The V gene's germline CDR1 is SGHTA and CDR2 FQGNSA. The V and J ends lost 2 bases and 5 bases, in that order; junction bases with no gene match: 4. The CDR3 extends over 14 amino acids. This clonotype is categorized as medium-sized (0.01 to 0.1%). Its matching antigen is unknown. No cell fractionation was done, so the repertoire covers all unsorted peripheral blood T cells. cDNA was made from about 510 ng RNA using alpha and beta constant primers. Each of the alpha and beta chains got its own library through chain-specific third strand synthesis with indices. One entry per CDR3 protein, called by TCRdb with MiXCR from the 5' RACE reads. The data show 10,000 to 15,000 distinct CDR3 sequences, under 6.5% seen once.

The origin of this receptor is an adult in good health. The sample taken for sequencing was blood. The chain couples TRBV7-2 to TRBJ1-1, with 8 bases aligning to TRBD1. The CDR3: CASSLTQGGTEAFF. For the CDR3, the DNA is TGTGCCAGCAGCTTAACACAGGGGGGGACTGAAGCTTTCTTT. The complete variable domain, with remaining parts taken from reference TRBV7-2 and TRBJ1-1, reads GAGVSQSPSNKVTEKGKDVELRCDPISGHTALYWYRQSLGQGLEFLIYFQGNSAPDKSGLPSDRFSAERTGGSVSTLTIQRTQQEDSAVYLCASSLTQGGTEAFFGQGTRLTVV.